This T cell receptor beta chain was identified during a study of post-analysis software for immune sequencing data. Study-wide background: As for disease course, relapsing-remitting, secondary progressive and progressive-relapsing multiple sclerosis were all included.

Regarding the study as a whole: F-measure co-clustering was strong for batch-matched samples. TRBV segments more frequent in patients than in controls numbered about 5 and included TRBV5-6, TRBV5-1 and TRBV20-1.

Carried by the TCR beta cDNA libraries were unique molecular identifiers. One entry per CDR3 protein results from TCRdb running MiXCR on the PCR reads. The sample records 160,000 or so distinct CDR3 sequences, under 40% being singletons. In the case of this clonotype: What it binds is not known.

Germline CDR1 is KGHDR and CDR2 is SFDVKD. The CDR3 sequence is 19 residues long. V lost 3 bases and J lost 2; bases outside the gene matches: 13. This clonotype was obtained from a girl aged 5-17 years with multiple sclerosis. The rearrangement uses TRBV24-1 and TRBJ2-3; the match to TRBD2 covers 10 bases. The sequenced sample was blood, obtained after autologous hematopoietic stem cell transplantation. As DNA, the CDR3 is TGTGCCACCAGTGATAGGTTGGGGGTTAGCGGGAGGCACACAGATACGCAGTATTTT. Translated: CATSDRLGVSGRHTDTQYF.